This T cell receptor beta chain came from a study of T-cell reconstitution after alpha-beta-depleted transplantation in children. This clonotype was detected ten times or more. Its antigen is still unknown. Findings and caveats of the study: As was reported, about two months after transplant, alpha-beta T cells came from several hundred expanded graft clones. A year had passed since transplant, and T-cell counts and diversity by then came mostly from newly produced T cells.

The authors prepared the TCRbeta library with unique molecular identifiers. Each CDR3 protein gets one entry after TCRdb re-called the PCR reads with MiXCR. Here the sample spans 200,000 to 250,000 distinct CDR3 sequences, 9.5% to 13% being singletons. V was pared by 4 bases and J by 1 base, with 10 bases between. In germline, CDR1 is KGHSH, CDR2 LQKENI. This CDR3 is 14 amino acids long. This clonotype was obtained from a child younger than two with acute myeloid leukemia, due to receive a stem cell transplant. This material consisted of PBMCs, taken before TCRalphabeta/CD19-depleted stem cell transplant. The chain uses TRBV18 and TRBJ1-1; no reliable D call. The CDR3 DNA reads TGTGCCAGCTCACGACAACGCGGGAACACTGAAGCTTTCTTT. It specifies CASSRQRGNTEAFF.